The next 25 T cell receptor beta chains were all read from a single sample in a study of OX40 agonist ivuxolimab in advanced cancers. This table comes from immunoSEQ multiplex PCR, and its TCRdb copy is limited to in-frame clones, with some not included. This table has about 59,000 clones, about 90% appearing once. Sequenced here: CD4+ or CD8+ T cells sorted from blood, sampled in a trial of the OX40 agonist ivuxolimab. The receptors originated from an adult with an advanced solid tumor such as melanoma, head and neck, liver or kidney cancer.

The V gene is TRBV6-6, the J gene TRBJ1-2, with D possibly matching TRBD1 (6 bases). The V gene's germline CDR1 is MNHNY and CDR2 SVGAGI (reference sequence). Trimming took off 1 base at V and 5 bases at J, with 14 bases between the two ends. This CDR3 region has 15 residues. The CDR3 DNA follows: TGTGCCAGCAGTTACTGGAGAACAGGGAGTTATGGCTACACCTTC. Translation: CASSYWRTGSYGYTF.

The genes are TRBV9 and TRBJ2-1; D perhaps matches TRBD2 (5 bases). V lost 3 bases to trimming and J lost 4 bases, with 17 bases between them. The CDR3 has 16 amino acids. Germline values: CDR1 SGDLS, CDR2 YYNGEE. For the CDR3, the DNA is TGTGCCAGCAGCGGGGATCTGAACGGGGTATACAATGAGCAGTTCTTC. This encodes CASSGDLNGVYNEQFF.

V usage is TRBV5-8 and J usage is TRBJ2-3, with 8 bases identical to TRBD2. Germline trimming cut 2 bases from V and 0 bases from J; bases unmatched to any gene: 11. The V gene's germline CDR1 is SGHTS and CDR2 YDEGEE. The CDR3 extends over 18 amino acids. This CDR3 reads CASSFRGGGLSSTDTQYF. For the CDR3, the DNA is TGTGCCAGCAGCTTTCGCGGCGGGGGGCTTTCTAGCACAGATACGCAGTATTTT.

This chain connects TRBV5-1 to TRBJ2-5, with TRBD2 matching 10 bases. CDR1 and CDR2 from the germline V gene are SGHRS and YFSETQ. CDR3 length: 16 residues. Trimming at V came to 3 bases and at J to 4 bases, leaving 9 bases not matched to a gene. The CDR3: CASSWGSSGRRETQYF. The CDR3 nucleotides read TGCGCCAGCAGCTGGGGGTCTAGCGGGAGACGAGAGACCCAGTACTTC.

The rearrangement uses TRBV5-6 and TRBJ1-4; D perhaps matches TRBD1 (5 bases). V lost 4 bases, J lost 2 bases, and 9 bases lay in between. This CDR3 is built from 14 residues. Germline lookup yields CDR1 SGHDT and CDR2 YYEEEE. CDR3 residues: CASSLGATNEKLFF. The CDR3 region has the DNA TGTGCCAGCAGCCTAGGGGCTACTAATGAAAAACTGTTTTTT.

The rearrangement links TRBV7-9 to TRBJ2-1; no clear D. In germline, CDR1 is SEHNR, CDR2 FQNEAQ (reference sequence). Between the trimmed V and J ends, which lost 3 bases and 3 bases, there was a span of 6 bases. The CDR3 runs to 13 residues. Here the CDR3 DNA reads TGTGCCAGCAGCTTCGGGCACTACAATGAGCAGTTCTTC. Translating it yields CASSFGHYNEQFF.

The genes are TRBV27 and TRBJ1-1; TRBD1 matches at 9 bases. Germline V gives CDR1 MNHEY, CDR2 SMNVEV (reference sequence). With 1 base clipped from V and 7 bases from J, the junction kept 4 bases outside the gene matches. The CDR3 runs 14 residues. CDR3 sequence: CASSLYPGQGEAFF. CDR3 DNA sequence: TGTGCCAGCAGTTTATACCCGGGACAGGGTGAAGCTTTCTTT.

The chain is built from TRBV2 and TRBJ1-5; no reliable D call. Per germline, CDR1 SNHLY and CDR2 FYNNEI. With 6 bases removed from V and 10 bases from J, the gap between germline ends came to 10 bases. The CDR3 covers 11 residues. CDR3 sequence: CASRLKHPQHF. CDR3 DNA: TGTGCCAGCAGGTTAAAGCACCCCCAGCATTTT.

For this clone: At one end, the junction sequence differs from germline, possibly due to a read error. The chain employs TRBV2 and TRBJ1-5; 7 bases align to TRBD1. In germline, CDR1 is SNHLY, CDR2 FYNNEI. The CDR3 runs to 15 residues. The CDR3 sequence: CVSSIQTGHNQPQHF. CDR3 bases: TGTGTCAGCAGCATCCAGACAGGGCACAATCAGCCCCAGCATTTT.

This sequence joins TRBV5-1 and TRBJ2-3; 7 nucleotides line up with TRBD2. Germline CDR1 SGHRS, CDR2 YFSETQ. The junction had 7 bases not matched to a gene; V was cut back by 3 bases and J by 3 bases. There are 15 residues in the CDR3. The CDR3 coding sequence is TGCGCCAGCAGCTCCCTGGTTAGCGGGACAGATACGCAGTATTTT. This codes for CASSSLVSGTDTQYF.

This chain links TRBV5-5 with TRBJ1-2; the D gene is possibly TRBD1 (5 bases). Trimming took off 8 bases at V and 2 bases at J, with 16 bases between the two ends. Per germline, CDR1 SGHKS and CDR2 YYEKEE (reference sequence). The CDR3 runs to 14 residues. As DNA, the CDR3 is TGTGCCAGACTAGCGGCAGGGACCAACTATGGCTACACCTTC. Translating it yields CARLAAGTNYGYTF. The complete variable domain, with remaining parts taken from reference TRBV5-5 and TRBJ1-2, reads DAGVTQSPTHLIKTRGQQVTLRCSPISGHKSVSWYQQVLGQGPQFIFQYYEKEERGRGNFPDRFSARQFPNYSSELNVNALLLGDSALYLCARLAAGTNYGYTFGSGTRLTVV.

The chain joins TRBV5-1 to TRBJ2-5; D remains ambiguous. Germline CDR1 is SGHRS and CDR2 is YFSETQ. The CDR3 is 13 amino acids. V lost 0 bases and J 6 bases, leaving 9 bases between the germline ends. CDR3 in DNA: TGCGCCAGCAGCTTGGAAGGGCGGCAGACCCAGTACTTC. Its protein product is CASSLEGRQTQYF.

This clone was observed a few times. The V and J genes are TRBV7-2 and TRBJ2-2; D gene uncertain. The length of the CDR3 is 14 residues. Germline CDR1 reads SGHTA; CDR2 reads FQGNSA. The germline V and J ends were trimmed by 2 bases and 3 bases, with 7 bases remaining between them. CDR3 residues: CASSLQLDTGELFF. The CDR3 coding sequence is TGTGCCAGCAGCTTACAGCTGGACACCGGGGAGCTGTTTTTT.

This chain connects TRBV30 to TRBJ2-2; D possibly corresponds to TRBD1 (6 bases). V was shortened by 5 bases and J by 3 bases, with 16 bases between the two germline ends. Germline values: CDR1 GTSNPN, CDR2 SVGIG (reference sequence). The CDR3 consists of 15 residues. CDR3 sequence reads: CAWDGPGGYTGELFF. As DNA, the CDR3 is TGTGCCTGGGACGGTCCTGGGGGCTACACCGGGGAGCTGTTTTTT. The complete variable domain, with remaining parts taken from reference TRBV30 and TRBJ2-2, reads SQTIHQWPATLVQPVGSPLSLECTVEGTSNPNLYWYRQAAGRGLQLLFYSVGIGQISSEVPQNLSASRPQDRQFILSSKKLLLSDSGFYLCAWDGPGGYTGELFFGEGSRLTVL.

V usage is TRBV7-2 and J usage is TRBJ1-2, with 8 nucleotides matching TRBD1. Germline V CDR1 and CDR2: SGHTA, FQGNSA. Trimming removed 5 bases from V and 4 bases from J; junction bases left unmatched: 6. This CDR3 spans 14 amino acids. Written as DNA, the CDR3 is TGTGCCAGCAGCCGCGGACAGGGCATCTATGGCTACACCTTC. Its translation: CASSRGQGIYGYTF.

This rearrangement joins TRBV19 to TRBJ2-3; 12 bases line up with TRBD2. The CDR3 totals 16 residues. CDR1 is LNHDA and CDR2 is SQIVND in the germline V gene (reference sequence). The ends lost 0 bases at V and 5 bases at J; junction bases unmatched: 3. CDR3 DNA: TGTGCCAGTAGTATAGAACTAGCGGGGGGAAAAGATACGCAGTATTTT. This translates into CASSIELAGGKDTQYF.

The chain is built from TRBV27 and TRBJ2-2; D may correspond to TRBD1 or TRBD2 (5 bases each). This CDR3 is 16 amino acids long. Germline CDR1 and CDR2: MNHEY and SMNVEV (reference sequence). The V and J ends lost 5 bases and 4 bases respectively, with 17 bases between them. The CDR3 DNA is TGTGCCAGCAGTGAGCTCGGGGCTGGGGTCACCGGGGAGCTGTTTTTT. This gives the protein CASSELGAGVTGELFF.

V gene TRBV7-9 combines with J gene TRBJ1-1; D unresolved. This CDR3 spans 14 amino acids. The V gene lost 1 base and the J gene lost 0 bases, with 6 bases spanning the gap. Germline lookup yields CDR1 SEHNR and CDR2 FQNEAQ (reference sequence). Here the CDR3 DNA reads TGTGCCAGCAGCTTAGGGGCGATGAACACTGAAGCTTTCTTT. Protein: CASSLGAMNTEAFF.

A remark on this clone: The sample contains more than one DNA sequence encoding this CDR3. The chain has TRBV30 and TRBJ2-3; 9 bases agree with TRBD2. The germline CDR1 and CDR2 sequences are GTSNPN and SVGIG (reference sequence). This CDR3 region has 14 residues. Losses at the gene ends were 8 bases for V and 4 bases for J; bases not matched to a gene: 10. The CDR3, as DNA: TGTGCCCGGGAGGGTGGCGGGGGGGCAGATACGCAGTATTTT. Its translation: CAREGGGGADTQYF.

The V gene is TRBV4-1, the J gene TRBJ1-3; D is undetermined. CDR1 MGHRA and CDR2 YSYEKL come from the germline V gene. The CDR3 spans 13 residues. V was cut by 4 bases and J by 0 bases, with 4 bases left in between. The CDR3 sequence: CASSRNSGNTIYF. As DNA, the CDR3 is TGCGCCAGCAGCCGAAACTCTGGAAACACCATATATTTT.

The chain is built from TRBV11-2 and TRBJ1-3; D remains unclear. CDR3 length equals 13 residues. V dropped 5 bases and J dropped 4 bases, with 9 bases sitting between them. Germline CDR1 is SGHAT and CDR2 is FQNNGV. Written as DNA, the CDR3 is TGTGCCAGCAGCCCCGAACCGGGAAACACCATATATTTT. It specifies CASSPEPGNTIYF.

The chain recombines TRBV10-3 with TRBJ1-2; no clear D. The CDR3 loop spans 15 amino acids. Germline V gene lookup returns CDR1 ENHRY and CDR2 SYGVKD. Between the trimmed V and J ends, which lost 0 bases and 3 bases, there was a span of 11 bases. DNA of the CDR3: TGTGCCATCAGTGAGTCTCCAGGACCACACTATGGCTACACCTTC. As protein: CAISESPGPHYGYTF.

V gene TRBV5-1 combines with J gene TRBJ2-7, with D possibly TRBD2 on 6 matching bases. V dropped 4 bases and J dropped 3 bases, with 11 bases sitting between them. Germline V CDR1 and CDR2: SGHRS, YFSETQ. This CDR3 is built from 13 residues. The CDR3 nucleotides read TGCGCCAGCAGCGCCCGGGGGATCTACGAGCAGTACTTC. The encoded protein is CASSARGIYEQYF.

The V call is TRBV6-6, the J call TRBJ2-5; D remains unclear. The CDR3 has 13 residues. Germline-derived CDR1 and CDR2 are MNHNY and SVGAGI (reference sequence). V was shortened by 2 bases and J by 3 bases, with 7 bases between the two germline ends. The CDR3 DNA follows: TGTGCCAGCAGTTACACCAGAGAAGAGACCCAGTACTTC. Encoded protein: CASSYTREETQYF.

V is TRBV6-5 and J is TRBJ2-5; no firm D call. Trimming left V 8 bases short and J 2 bases short, with 12 bases between. This CDR3 is built from 13 residues. The V gene's germline CDR1 is MNHEY and CDR2 SVGAGI. Here the CDR3 DNA reads TGTGCCAGCCGCCGAAGCGCTCAAGAGACCCAGTACTTC. It translates to CASRRSAQETQYF.